The source of this T cell receptor beta chain is a study of response to subunit inactivated influenza vaccine. Looked up from germline, CDR1 is SGHAT and CDR2 is FQDESV (reference sequence). Trimming removed 1 base from V and 0 bases from J; junction bases left unmatched: 13. The CDR3 loop spans 21 amino acids. The study, taken as a whole, reports: The authors suggested that few new T cells are recruited per seasonal influenza vaccination.

Of note for this clonotype: Its matching antigen is unknown.

Each CDR3 protein gets one entry after TCRdb re-called the RT-PCR reads with MiXCR. The sample contains about half a million distinct CDR3 sequences, under 9% of which appear only once. This sample comprised PBMCs from blood, obtained roughly 24 months after vaccination. This chain links TRBV11-1 with TRBJ2-1, with 12 bases identical to TRBD2. The source of this sequence is a man between 50 and 69 years old who received an inactivated influenza vaccine. The CDR3 is CASSLVGRGLAGGLSYNEQFF. DNA of the CDR3: TGTGCCAGCAGCTTAGTGGGCCGTGGGCTAGCGGGGGGGCTCTCCTACAATGAGCAGTTCTTC.